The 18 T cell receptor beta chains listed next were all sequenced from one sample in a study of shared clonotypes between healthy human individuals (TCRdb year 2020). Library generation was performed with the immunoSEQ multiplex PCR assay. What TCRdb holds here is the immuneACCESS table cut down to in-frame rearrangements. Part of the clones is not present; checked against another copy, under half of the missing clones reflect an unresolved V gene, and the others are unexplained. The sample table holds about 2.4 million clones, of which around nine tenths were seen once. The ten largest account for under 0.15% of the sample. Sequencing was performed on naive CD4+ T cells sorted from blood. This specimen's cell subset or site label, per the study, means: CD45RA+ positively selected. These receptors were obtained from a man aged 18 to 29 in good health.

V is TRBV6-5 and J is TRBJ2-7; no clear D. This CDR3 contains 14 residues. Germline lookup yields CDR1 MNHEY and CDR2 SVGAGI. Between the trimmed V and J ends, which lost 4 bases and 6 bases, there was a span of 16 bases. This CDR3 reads CASSLVEQVPEQYF. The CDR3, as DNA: TGTGCCAGCAGTTTAGTGGAGCAGGTCCCCGAGCAGTACTTC.

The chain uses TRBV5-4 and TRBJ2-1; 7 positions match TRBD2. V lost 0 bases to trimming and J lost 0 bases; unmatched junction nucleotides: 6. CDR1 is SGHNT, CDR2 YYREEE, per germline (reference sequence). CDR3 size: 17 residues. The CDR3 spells CASSLAGGGTSYNEQFF. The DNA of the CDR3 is TGTGCCAGCAGCTTGGCGGGAGGTGGGACCTCCTACAATGAGCAGTTCTTC.

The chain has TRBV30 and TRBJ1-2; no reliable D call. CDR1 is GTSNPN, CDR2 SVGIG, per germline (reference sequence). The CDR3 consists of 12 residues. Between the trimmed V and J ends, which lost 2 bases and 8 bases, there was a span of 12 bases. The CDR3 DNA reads TGTGCCTGGAGTCCTTTCGGGCGAGGCTACACCTTC. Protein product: CAWSPFGRGYTF. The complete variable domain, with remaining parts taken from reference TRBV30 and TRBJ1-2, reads SQTIHQWPATLVQPVGSPLSLECTVEGTSNPNLYWYRQAAGRGLQLLFYSVGIGQISSEVPQNLSASRPQDRQFILSSKKLLLSDSGFYLCAWSPFGRGYTFGSGTRLTVV.

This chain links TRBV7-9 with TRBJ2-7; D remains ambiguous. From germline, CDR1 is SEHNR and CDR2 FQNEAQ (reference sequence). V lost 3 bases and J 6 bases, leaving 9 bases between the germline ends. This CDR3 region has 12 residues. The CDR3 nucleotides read TGTGCCAGCAGCTTGTCCCTATCCGAGCAGTACTTC. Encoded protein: CASSLSLSEQYF.

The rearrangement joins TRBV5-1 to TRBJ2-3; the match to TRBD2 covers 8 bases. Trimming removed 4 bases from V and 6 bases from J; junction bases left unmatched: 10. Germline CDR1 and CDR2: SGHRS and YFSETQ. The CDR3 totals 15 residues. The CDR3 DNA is TGCGCCAGCAGCAATACCGGGGGGGCGGCGGATACGCAGTATTTT. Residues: CASSNTGGAADTQYF.

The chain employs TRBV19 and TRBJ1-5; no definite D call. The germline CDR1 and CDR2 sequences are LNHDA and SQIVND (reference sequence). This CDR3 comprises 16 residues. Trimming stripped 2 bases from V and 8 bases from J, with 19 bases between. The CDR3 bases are TGTGCCAGTAGTATATCCTCCAGGTCGACGGGGAAGCCCCAGCATTTT. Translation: CASSISSRSTGKPQHF.

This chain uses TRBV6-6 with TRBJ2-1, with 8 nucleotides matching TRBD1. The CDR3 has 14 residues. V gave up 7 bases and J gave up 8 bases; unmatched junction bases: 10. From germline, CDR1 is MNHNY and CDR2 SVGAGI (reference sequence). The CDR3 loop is CASTPWDRSDEQFF. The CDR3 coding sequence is TGTGCCAGCACCCCCTGGGACAGGAGCGATGAGCAGTTCTTC.

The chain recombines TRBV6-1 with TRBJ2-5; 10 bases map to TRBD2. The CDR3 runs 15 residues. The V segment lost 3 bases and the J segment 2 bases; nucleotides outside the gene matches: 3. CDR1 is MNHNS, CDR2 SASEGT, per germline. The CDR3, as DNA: TGTGCCAGCAGTGATTGGACTAGCGGTCAAGAGACCCAGTACTTC. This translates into CASSDWTSGQETQYF.

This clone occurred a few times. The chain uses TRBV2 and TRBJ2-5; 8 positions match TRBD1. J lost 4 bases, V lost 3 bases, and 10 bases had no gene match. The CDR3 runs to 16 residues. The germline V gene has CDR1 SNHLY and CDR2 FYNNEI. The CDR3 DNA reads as TGTGCCAGCAGTGATTGGGTACAGGGGGTACTAGAGACCCAGTACTTC. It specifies CASSDWVQGVLETQYF.

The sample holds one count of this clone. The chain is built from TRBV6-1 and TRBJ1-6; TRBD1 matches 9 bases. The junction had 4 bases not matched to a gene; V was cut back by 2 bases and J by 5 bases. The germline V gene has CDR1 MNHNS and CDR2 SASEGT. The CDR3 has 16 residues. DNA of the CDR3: TGTGCCAGCAGTGAAAGAGACAGGGGGGATAATTCACCCCTCCACTTT. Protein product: CASSERDRGDNSPLHF.

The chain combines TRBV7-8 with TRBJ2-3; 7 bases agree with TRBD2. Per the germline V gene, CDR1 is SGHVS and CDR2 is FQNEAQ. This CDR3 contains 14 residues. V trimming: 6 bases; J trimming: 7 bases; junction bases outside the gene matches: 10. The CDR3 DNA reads TGTGCCAGCAGACTAGCGACTAGCTCACATACGCAGTATTTT. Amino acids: CASRLATSSHTQYF.

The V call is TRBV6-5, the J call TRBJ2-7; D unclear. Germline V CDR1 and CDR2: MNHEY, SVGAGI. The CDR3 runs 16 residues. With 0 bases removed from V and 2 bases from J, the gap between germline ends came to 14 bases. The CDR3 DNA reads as TGTGCCAGCAGTTACTCGAGCGTGGGTCGTACCTACGAGCAGTACTTC. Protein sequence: CASSYSSVGRTYEQYF.

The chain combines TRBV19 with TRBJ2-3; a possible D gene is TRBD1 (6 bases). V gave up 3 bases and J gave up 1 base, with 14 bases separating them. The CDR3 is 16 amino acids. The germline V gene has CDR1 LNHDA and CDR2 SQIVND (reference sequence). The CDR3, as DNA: TGTGCCAGTAGTATGATTGGGCCAGGGGGCACAGATACGCAGTATTTT. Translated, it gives CASSMIGPGGTDTQYF.

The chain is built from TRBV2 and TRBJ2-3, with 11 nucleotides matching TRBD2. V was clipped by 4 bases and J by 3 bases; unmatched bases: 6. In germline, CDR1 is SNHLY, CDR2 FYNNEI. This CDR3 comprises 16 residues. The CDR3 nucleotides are TGTGCCAGCAGTGTGGGTACTAGCGGGGGAACAGATACGCAGTATTTT. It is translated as CASSVGTSGGTDTQYF. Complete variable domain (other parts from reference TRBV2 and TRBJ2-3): EPEVTQTPSHQVTQMGQEVILRCVPISNHLYFYWYRQILGQKVEFLVSFYNNEISEKSEIFDDQFSVERPDGSNFTLKIRSTKLEDSAMYFCASSVGTSGGTDTQYFGPGTRLTVL.

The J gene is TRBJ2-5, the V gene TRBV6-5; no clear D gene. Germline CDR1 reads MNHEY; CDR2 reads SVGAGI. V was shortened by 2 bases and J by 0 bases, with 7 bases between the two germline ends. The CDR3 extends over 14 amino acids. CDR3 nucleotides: TGTGCCAGCAGTTACACCCGGGACCAAGAGACCCAGTACTTC. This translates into CASSYTRDQETQYF.

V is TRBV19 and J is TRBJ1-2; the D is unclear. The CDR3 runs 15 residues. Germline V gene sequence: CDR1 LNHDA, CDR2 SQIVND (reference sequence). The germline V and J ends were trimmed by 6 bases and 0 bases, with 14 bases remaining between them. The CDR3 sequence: CASRVQDGPNYGYTF. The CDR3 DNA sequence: TGTGCCAGTAGAGTGCAGGACGGGCCTAACTATGGCTACACCTTC.

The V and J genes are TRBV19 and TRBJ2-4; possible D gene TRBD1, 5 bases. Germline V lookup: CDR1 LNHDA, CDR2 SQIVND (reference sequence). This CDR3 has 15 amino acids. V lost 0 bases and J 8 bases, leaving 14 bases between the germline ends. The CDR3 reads CASSIETSGKDIQYF. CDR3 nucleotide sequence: TGTGCCAGTAGTATAGAAACGTCAGGGAAGGACATTCAGTACTTC.

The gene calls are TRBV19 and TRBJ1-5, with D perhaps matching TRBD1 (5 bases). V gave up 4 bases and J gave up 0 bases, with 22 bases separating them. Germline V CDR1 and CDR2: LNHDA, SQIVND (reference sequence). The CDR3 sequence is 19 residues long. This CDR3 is CASSKGRVLQAISNQPQHF. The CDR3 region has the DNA TGTGCCAGTAGTAAGGGAAGGGTACTACAGGCAATTAGCAATCAGCCCCAGCATTTT.